This T cell receptor (beta chain) stems from a study of blood T cell repertoires in COVID-19. Profiling relied on immunoSEQ multiplex PCR, and the TCRdb table lists in-frame clones only, not all of them. The sample lists around 160,000 clones; 85% to 90% were seen once. Trimming cost V 7 bases and J 10 bases, with 19 bases left between them. This CDR3 has 13 amino acids. The sequencing sample was made of PBMCs or T cells enriched from blood (not recorded which). The sequence derives from a woman aged 25-40 years with acute COVID-19. The chain uses TRBV23-1 and TRBJ1-1; weak D call: TRBD1 (6 bases). TRBV23-1 is reported as an ORF; its role is uncertain. The CDR3 protein is CASKRTADRGAFF. The CDR3 region has the DNA TGCGCCAGCAAAAGGACAGCCGACCGCGGAGCTTTCTTT.